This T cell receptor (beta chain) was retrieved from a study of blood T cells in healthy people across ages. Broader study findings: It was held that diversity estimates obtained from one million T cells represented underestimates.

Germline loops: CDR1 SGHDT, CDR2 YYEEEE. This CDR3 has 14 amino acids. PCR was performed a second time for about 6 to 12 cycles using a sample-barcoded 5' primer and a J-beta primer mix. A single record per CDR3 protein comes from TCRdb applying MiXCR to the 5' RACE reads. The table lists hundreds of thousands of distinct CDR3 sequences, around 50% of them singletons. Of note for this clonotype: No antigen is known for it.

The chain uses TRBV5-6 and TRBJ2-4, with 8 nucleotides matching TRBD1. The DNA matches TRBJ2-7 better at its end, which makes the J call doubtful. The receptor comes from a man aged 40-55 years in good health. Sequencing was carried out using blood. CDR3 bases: TGTGCCAGCAGCGTTAAGCTGACAGGGGACGAGCAGTACTTC. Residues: CASSVKLTGDEQYF.